This T cell receptor beta chain was identified during a study of blood T cells in healthy people across ages. Study-wide results and caveats: The study found more naive CD4+ cells and higher diversity in long-lived than aged donors. Strong correlation was found linking TCR beta diversity to naive T cell percentage.

Trimming cost V 3 bases and J 3 bases, with 14 bases left between them. CDR1 is ENHRY and CDR2 is SYGVKD in the germline V gene. This CDR3 is 15 amino acids long. A sample-barcoded 5' primer and a J-beta primer mix were used in a second PCR of about 6 to 12 cycles. One entry per CDR3 protein, called by TCRdb with MiXCR from the 5' RACE reads. The table has 1.5 million to 2 million distinct CDR3 sequences, around half seen once. This clonotype was picked up one time. What it binds is unknown. The sequence came from a woman aged 40 to 50 in good health. Input material: blood. This chain joins TRBV10-3 and TRBJ2-5, with D perhaps TRBD1 or TRBD2 (6 bases each). This CDR3 reads CAISDPPRGEETQYF. CDR3 nucleotides: TGTGCCATCAGTGACCCACCGAGGGGGGAAGAGACCCAGTACTTC.